These 29 T cell receptor beta chains came from one sample sequenced in a study of T cell responses to AZD1222 COVID-19 vaccine. Produced via immunoSEQ multiplex PCR; TCRdb's table is partial and in-frame only. The sample contains around 100,000 clones, 87% of which appear only once. The sample here was peripheral blood, taken on day 0 of AZD1222 vaccination. Receptor source: an adult in good health.

V and J are TRBV18 and TRBJ2-3; TRBD2 is a possible D gene (5 bases). V lost 0 bases and J 9 bases, leaving 10 bases between the germline ends. The CDR3 totals 13 residues. Germline V gives CDR1 KGHSH, CDR2 LQKENI. The CDR3 reads CASSPPPSPTQYF. CDR3 bases: TGTGCCAGCTCACCACCGCCTAGCCCGACGCAGTATTTT.

The chain carries TRBV18 and TRBJ1-3; D not resolved. The CDR3 covers 13 residues. In germline, CDR1 is KGHSH, CDR2 LQKENI. Trimming took 4 bases from V and 0 from J, leaving 4 bases between them. In DNA, the CDR3 is TGTGCCAGCTCACGGGACTCTGGAAACACCATATATTTT. Translation: CASSRDSGNTIYF.

V gene TRBV29-1 combines with J gene TRBJ2-1; D remains unclear. The CDR3 length is 13 residues. The V gene's germline CDR1 is SQVTM and CDR2 ANQGSEA. Trimming cost V 7 bases and J 8 bases, with 18 bases left between them. In DNA form, the CDR3 reads TGCAGCGCCCCAGACCCCTTTGGGGATGAGCAGTTCTTC. It translates to CSAPDPFGDEQFF.

The J gene is TRBJ2-2, the V gene TRBV7-3; D uncertain. V was trimmed by 5 bases and J by 0 bases, leaving 13 bases between them. From germline, CDR1 is SGHTA and CDR2 FQGTGA. CDR3 length: 16 amino acids. Here the CDR3 reads CASSHNSVANTGELFF. The CDR3 coding sequence is TGTGCCAGCAGCCACAACAGCGTCGCGAACACCGGGGAGCTGTTTTTT.

The chain has TRBV7-8 and TRBJ1-1, with 7 bases lining up with TRBD1. The V and J ends lost 7 bases and 4 bases, in that order; junction bases with no gene match: 15. The CDR3 is 16 residues long. The germline V gene encodes CDR1 SGHVS and CDR2 FQNEAQ. CDR3 DNA sequence: TGTGCCAGCACCCACCGAGGGGGCGCGGTGAGCACTGAAGCTTTCTTT. Its translation is CASTHRGGAVSTEAFF.

CDR3 nucleotide sequence: TGCGCCAGCAGCCCACAGGGCCTTAGCCTTGAAGCTTTCTTT. Its protein is CASSPQGLSLEAFF. The chain has TRBV5-1 and TRBJ1-1; D possibly corresponds to TRBD1 (6 bases). From germline, CDR1 is SGHRS and CDR2 YFSETQ. Deletions cut 4 bases from V and 7 bases from J, with 17 bases between. The CDR3 is 14 amino acids.

V usage is TRBV5-8 and J usage is TRBJ2-7; maybe TRBD1 (6 bases). Germline assignment: CDR1 SGHTS and CDR2 YDEGEE. The CDR3 covers 13 residues. V lost 4 bases to trimming and J lost 9 bases, with 17 bases between them. The CDR3 loop is CASSPAYLGAQYF. CDR3 DNA: TGTGCCAGCAGCCCCGCGTATTTGGGGGCGCAGTACTTC.

The rearrangement joins TRBV7-8 to TRBJ2-4; 15 bases align to TRBD2. In germline, CDR1 is SGHVS, CDR2 FQNEAQ. Trimming cost V 1 base and J 7 bases; bases outside gene matches: 8. The CDR3 has 18 residues. CDR3 nucleotides: TGTGCCAGCAGCTTAGGAAGGACTAGCGGGGGGGCCGGGAACATTCAGTACTTC. The encoded protein is CASSLGRTSGGAGNIQYF. The full variable domain, rest sourced from reference TRBV7-8 and TRBJ2-4, is GAGVSQSPRYKVAKRGQDVALRCDPISGHVSLFWYQQALGQGPEFLTYFQNEAQLDKSGLPSDRFFAERPEGSVSTLKIQRTQQEDSAVYLCASSLGRTSGGAGNIQYFGAGTRLSVL.

The chain combines TRBV5-3 with TRBJ1-1, with a possible D match to TRBD1 (5 bases). TRBV5-3 is assigned to the ORF class and has an uncertain function. The CDR3 has 18 amino acids. V lost 6 bases and J lost 4, with 28 bases in between. The CDR3 spells CARKSPSGQGRLSTEAFF. In DNA, the CDR3 is TGTGCCAGAAAGTCCCCCTCGGGGCAGGGTAGGTTGAGCACTGAAGCTTTCTTT.

This clone occurred once. The chain carries TRBV21-1 and TRBJ1-4; the table calls TRBD1, which could not be checked here. TRBV21-1 is a pseudogene segment. The CDR3 has 14 residues. CDR3 DNA: TGTGCCAGCGGACAGGGGGTTGCGGACGAAAAACTGTTTTTT. It encodes CASGQGVADEKLFF.

The CDR3 DNA sequence: TGTGCCAGCTCACCACCGGACCGGGGGGACCAGCCCCAGCATTTT. This gives the protein CASSPPDRGDQPQHF. V usage is TRBV18 and J usage is TRBJ1-5; perhaps TRBD1 as D (5 bases). Germline CDR1 KGHSH, CDR2 LQKENI. The germline V and J ends were trimmed by 0 bases and 7 bases, with 13 bases remaining between them. This CDR3 comprises 15 residues.

The chain joins TRBV19 to TRBJ2-3; TRBD2 agrees at 9 bases. The ends lost 7 bases at V and 7 bases at J; junction bases unmatched: 12. The length of the CDR3 is 15 residues. Germline lookup yields CDR1 LNHDA and CDR2 SQIVND (reference sequence). The CDR3 region has the DNA TGTGCCAGTAAAGTAGCGGGGGAACCCAGGAATACGCAGTATTTT. Its protein is CASKVAGEPRNTQYF.

This chain joins TRBV5-4 and TRBJ1-2, with TRBD1 as a possible D gene (5 bases). Between the trimmed V and J ends, which lost 4 bases and 8 bases, there was a span of 15 bases. CDR1 and CDR2 from the germline V gene are SGHNT and YYREEE (reference sequence). The CDR3 has 13 amino acids. CDR3 amino acids: CASSPGTSAGYTF. For the CDR3, the DNA is TGTGCCAGCAGCCCAGGGACCTCTGCAGGCTACACCTTC.

The chain is built from TRBV19 and TRBJ1-5, with D unclear. The germline gives CDR1 LNHDA, CDR2 SQIVND (reference sequence). The CDR3 runs to 14 residues. Trimming stripped 5 bases from V and 4 bases from J, with 12 bases between. This CDR3 is CASSPHLVNQPQHF. DNA for the CDR3: TGTGCCAGTAGTCCTCACCTAGTTAATCAGCCCCAGCATTTT. The full variable domain, completed using reference TRBV19 and TRBJ1-5, is DGGITQSPKYLFRKEGQNVTLSCEQNLNHDAMYWYRQDPGQGLRLIYYSQIVNDFQKGDIAEGYSVSREKKESFPLTVTSAQKNPTAFYLCASSPHLVNQPQHFGDGTRLSIL.

The table lists this clone with a few counts. V usage is TRBV2 and J usage is TRBJ2-7, with D unclear. V lost 4 bases and J 4 bases, leaving 11 bases between the germline ends. This CDR3 has 13 amino acids. The germline V gene encodes CDR1 SNHLY and CDR2 FYNNEI. The CDR3 sequence: CASSGGRVYEQYF. In DNA, the CDR3 is TGTGCCAGCAGTGGCGGTAGGGTGTACGAGCAGTACTTC. The full variable domain, completed using reference TRBV2 and TRBJ2-7, is EPEVTQTPSHQVTQMGQEVILRCVPISNHLYFYWYRQILGQKVEFLVSFYNNEISEKSEIFDDQFSVERPDGSNFTLKIRSTKLEDSAMYFCASSGGRVYEQYFGPGTRLTVT.

The CDR3, as DNA: TGCAGCGTGGGACAGGGGAACACCGGGGAGCTGTTTTTT. Amino acid sequence: CSVGQGNTGELFF. The V and J genes are TRBV29-1 and TRBJ2-2; 9 bases match TRBD1. The trim removed 6 bases at V and 1 base at J, leaving 0 bases unmatched. CDR1 is SQVTM and CDR2 is ANQGSEA in the germline V gene. This CDR3 has 13 amino acids.

This chain uses TRBV13 with TRBJ1-6, with 8 bases that match TRBD1. Germline values: CDR1 PRHDT, CDR2 FYEKMQ (reference sequence). The CDR3 loop spans 16 amino acids. Trimming at V came to 5 bases and at J to 7 bases, leaving 10 bases not matched to a gene. The chain's CDR3 is CASSVRGQGLNSPLHF. DNA for the CDR3: TGTGCCAGCAGCGTACGAGGACAGGGCCTAAATTCACCCCTCCACTTT.

V usage is TRBV19 and J usage is TRBJ1-3, with TRBD1 identical over 10 bases. Germline lookup yields CDR1 LNHDA and CDR2 SQIVND (reference sequence). The V gene end was trimmed by 3 bases and the J gene end by 3 bases; junction bases not matched to a gene: 2. There are 15 residues in the CDR3. The CDR3 DNA reads TGTGCCAGTAGTATGGGACAGGGGCTTGGAAACACCATATATTTT. Protein product: CASSMGQGLGNTIYF.

This clone was observed many times. The V and J genes are TRBV2 and TRBJ1-1; D not resolved. From germline, CDR1 is SNHLY and CDR2 FYNNEI. This CDR3 has 11 amino acids. Trimming stripped 1 base from V and 7 bases from J, with 4 bases between. For the CDR3, the DNA is TGTGCCAGCAGTGAAGGTTTTGAAGCTTTCTTT. The encoded protein is CASSEGFEAFF. Together with reference TRBV2 and TRBJ1-1, the CDR3 gives the full variable domain: EPEVTQTPSHQVTQMGQEVILRCVPISNHLYFYWYRQILGQKVEFLVSFYNNEISEKSEIFDDQFSVERPDGSNFTLKIRSTKLEDSAMYFCASSEGFEAFFGQGTRLTVV.

The genes are TRBV19 and TRBJ1-2; D is uncertain. The CDR3 totals 12 residues. Deletions cut 5 bases from V and 8 bases from J, with 12 bases between. Germline loops: CDR1 LNHDA, CDR2 SQIVND (reference sequence). The CDR3 sequence is CASSREGRGYTF. CDR3 DNA sequence: TGTGCCAGTAGTCGGGAGGGTCGGGGCTACACCTTC.

The genes are TRBV9 and TRBJ2-5; D may correspond to TRBD1 or TRBD2 (6 bases each). Germline-derived CDR1 and CDR2 are SGDLS and YYNGEE. The length of the CDR3 is 13 residues. Trimming removed 3 bases from V and 1 base from J, with 7 bases in between. This CDR3 is CASSGGAQETQYF. In DNA, the CDR3 is TGTGCCAGCAGCGGGGGGGCCCAAGAGACCCAGTACTTC.

V gene TRBV18 combines with J gene TRBJ1-2, with D perhaps matching TRBD1 (6 bases). The V gene's germline CDR1 is KGHSH and CDR2 LQKENI. V lost 0 bases and J lost 5, with 13 bases in between. The CDR3 covers 15 residues. CDR3 protein: CASSPPSTGRYGYTF. CDR3 nucleotide sequence: TGTGCCAGCTCACCACCTTCGACAGGAAGGTATGGCTACACCTTC.

The rearrangement joins TRBV6-5 to TRBJ2-1; 7 bases line up with TRBD2. After removal of 6 bases from V and 5 bases from J, the junction contained 10 bases not matched to a gene. This CDR3 is built from 15 residues. Germline CDR1 reads MNHEY; CDR2 reads SVGAGI. CDR3 amino acids: CASRGPGGKDNEQFF. DNA of the CDR3: TGTGCCAGCAGGGGCCCCGGGGGGAAGGACAATGAGCAGTTCTTC.

This chain connects TRBV4-2 to TRBJ2-7; 8 positions agree with TRBD2. Germline V gene sequence: CDR1 LGHNA, CDR2 YNFKEQ. This CDR3 spans 18 amino acids. J was trimmed by 2 bases and V by 7 bases; bases with no gene match: 19. As DNA, the CDR3 is TGTGCCAGCACCCCCGGGGGGGGCCTCGGGGAAGGAACCTACGAGCAGTACTTC. This gives the protein CASTPGGGLGEGTYEQYF.

The chain employs TRBV30 and TRBJ1-5, with unresolved D. V lost 0 bases and J 1 base, leaving 4 bases between the germline ends. CDR3 length: 13 residues. Germline CDR1 and CDR2: GTSNPN and SVGIG (reference sequence). DNA for the CDR3: TGTGCCTGGAGTGTAGTCAGCAATCAGCCCCAGCATTTT. Translated, it gives CAWSVVSNQPQHF.

CDR3 loop: CASSFSNQPQHF. CDR3 nucleotides: TGTGCCAGCAGCTTCAGTAATCAGCCCCAGCATTTT. The V call is TRBV7-2, the J call TRBJ1-5; D is unclear. Germline CDR1 and CDR2: SGHTA and FQGNSA. The CDR3 covers 12 residues. V was pared by 3 bases and J by 4 bases, with 4 bases between.

The genes are TRBV13 and TRBJ2-2; tentatively, D is TRBD1 (6 bases). Trimming pared 0 bases from V and 6 bases from J, leaving 17 bases between. Germline V gene lookup returns CDR1 PRHDT and CDR2 FYEKMQ (reference sequence). CDR3 length: 17 amino acids. This CDR3 reads CASSLGLLGTRSGELFF. CDR3 nucleotide sequence: TGTGCCAGCAGCTTAGGACTACTCGGGACAAGGTCCGGGGAGCTGTTTTTT.

This chain joins TRBV15 and TRBJ1-1; 11 bases line up with TRBD1. Germline V lookup: CDR1 LNHNV, CDR2 YYDKDF (reference sequence). V was clipped by 0 bases and J by 5 bases; unmatched bases: 5. The CDR3 contains 16 residues. The DNA of the CDR3 is TGTGCCACCAGCAGAGATCCGGACAGGGGGCGAACTGAAGCTTTCTTT. It yields the protein CATSRDPDRGRTEAFF. The full variable domain, in which reference TRBV15 and TRBJ1-1 provide the parts outside the CDR3, is DAMVIQNPRYQVTQFGKPVTLSCSQTLNHNVMYWYQQKSSQAPKLLFHYYDKDFNNEADTPDNFQSRRPNTSFCFLDIRSPGLGDTAMYLCATSRDPDRGRTEAFFGQGTRLTVV.

This chain links TRBV5-4 with TRBJ1-3; no reliable D call. Germline CDR1 SGHNT, CDR2 YYREEE (reference sequence). The CDR3 has 16 amino acids. V lost 0 bases, J lost 0 bases, and 10 bases lay in between. The CDR3 region has the DNA TGTGCCAGCAGCTTGGGGGCGGGAGGCTCTGGAAACACCATATATTTT. Its translation: CASSLGAGGSGNTIYF.